This T cell receptor beta chain appears in the sequencing data of a study of relationships among human T cell subsets. After CD25, CD56 and CD294 bead selections, the flow-through was collected as Th1 cells. TCR alpha and beta CDR3s were amplified from mRNA by semiquantitative ARM-PCR. Tagged nested gene-specific primers were used first, then communal superprimers amplified exponentially. Before the second round, exonuclease removed the nested primers. TCRdb re-analysed the multiplex PCR reads in MiXCR, keeping a single row per CDR3 protein. The table shows 10,000 to 15,000 distinct CDR3 sequences, with roughly 62% occurring only once. The CDR3 has 15 residues. The germline V gene has CDR1 MDHEN and CDR2 SYDVKM. Trimming pared 4 bases from V and 3 bases from J, leaving 16 bases between.

Sequencing was carried out using CD4+ Th1 cells sorted from blood. The receptor comes from a middle-aged man in good health. V gene TRBV28 combines with J gene TRBJ2-7, with D possibly TRBD2 on 6 matching bases. CDR3 loop: CASSSPRLERYEQYF. In DNA form, the CDR3 reads TGTGCCAGCAGTTCACCTAGACTAGAACGCTACGAGCAGTACTTC.